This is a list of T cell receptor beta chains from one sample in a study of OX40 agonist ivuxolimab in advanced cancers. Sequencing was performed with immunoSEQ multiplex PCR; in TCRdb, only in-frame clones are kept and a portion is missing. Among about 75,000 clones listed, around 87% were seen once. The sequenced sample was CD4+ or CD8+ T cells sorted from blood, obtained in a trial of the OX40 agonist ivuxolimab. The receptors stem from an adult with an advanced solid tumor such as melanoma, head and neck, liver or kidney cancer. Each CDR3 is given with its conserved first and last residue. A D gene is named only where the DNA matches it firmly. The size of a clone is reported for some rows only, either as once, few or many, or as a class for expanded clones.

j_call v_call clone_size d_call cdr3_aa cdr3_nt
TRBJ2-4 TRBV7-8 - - CASSLVGVLGNIQYF TGTGCCAGCAGCTTAGTGGGGGTTTTAGGCAACATTCAGTACTTC
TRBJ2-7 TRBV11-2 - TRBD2 CASSLGLAGGRSEQYF TGTGCCAGCAGCTTAGGACTAGCGGGGGGGCGGAGCGAGCAGTACTTC
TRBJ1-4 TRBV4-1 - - CASSQLGAANEKLFF TGCGCCAGCAGCCAGTTAGGGGCGGCTAATGAAAAACTGTTTTTT
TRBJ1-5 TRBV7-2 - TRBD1 CASSLRGQGGNQPQHF TGTGCCAGCAGCCTACGTGGACAGGGGGGCAATCAGCCCCAGCATTTT
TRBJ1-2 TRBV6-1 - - CASRDGLYGYTF TGTGCCAGCCGGGACGGCCTCTATGGCTACACCTTC
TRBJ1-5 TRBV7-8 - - CASSLTGPNQPQHF TGTGCCAGCAGCTTAACAGGGCCAAATCAGCCCCAGCATTTT
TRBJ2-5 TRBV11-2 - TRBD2 CASSLRGETQYF TGTGCCAGCAGCTTGCGGGGGGAGACCCAGTACTTC
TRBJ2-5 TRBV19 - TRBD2 CASRETIAGRETQYF TGTGCCAGTAGGGAAACGATAGCGGGAAGGGAGACCCAGTACTTC
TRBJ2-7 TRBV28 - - CASSLTGPYEQYF TGTGCCAGCAGCTTAACTGGACCTTACGAGCAGTACTTC
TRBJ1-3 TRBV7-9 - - CASSLAFGAGQDGNTIYF TGTGCCAGCAGCCTAGCTTTCGGGGCGGGACAAGACGGAAACACCATATATTTT
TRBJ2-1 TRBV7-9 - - CASSRSGTSGEQFF TGTGCCAGCAGCCGATCCGGGACATCCGGGGAGCAGTTCTTC
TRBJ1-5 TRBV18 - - CASAGMGNDQPQHF TGTGCCAGCGCAGGGATGGGGAACGATCAGCCCCAGCATTTT
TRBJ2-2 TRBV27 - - CASSFSVNTGELFF TGTGCCAGCAGTTTTTCAGTGAACACCGGGGAGCTGTTTTTT
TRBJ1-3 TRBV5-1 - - CASSLNRDSGNTIYF TGCGCCAGCAGCTTGAACAGGGATTCTGGAAACACCATATATTTT
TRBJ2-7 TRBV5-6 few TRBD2 CASSFTTSGNYEQYF TGTGCCAGCAGTTTCACGACTAGCGGGAACTACGAGCAGTACTTC
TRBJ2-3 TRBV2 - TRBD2 CASRLAGAVTDTQYF TGTGCCAGCAGGTTAGCGGGGGCTGTCACAGATACGCAGTATTTT
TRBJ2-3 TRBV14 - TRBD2 CASKGLAGRSDTQYF TGTGCCAGCAAGGGACTAGCGGGAAGGTCAGATACGCAGTATTTT
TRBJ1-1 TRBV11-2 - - CASSFRGENTEAFF TGTGCCAGCAGCTTCCGCGGGGAGAACACTGAAGCTTTCTTT
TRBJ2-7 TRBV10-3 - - CAISGKGGTSYEQYF TGTGCCATCAGTGGTAAAGGGGGTACCTCCTACGAGCAGTACTTC
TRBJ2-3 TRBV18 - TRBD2 CASSPLSGLATDTQYF TGTGCCAGCTCACCACTTTCCGGACTAGCGACAGATACGCAGTATTTT
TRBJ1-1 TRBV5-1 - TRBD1 CASSTGTGVSDAFF TGCGCCAGCAGCACCGGGACAGGGGTTTCTGACGCTTTCTTT
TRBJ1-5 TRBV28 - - CASRFPGLYQPQHF TGTGCCAGCAGGTTCCCGGGTCTCTATCAGCCCCAGCATTTT
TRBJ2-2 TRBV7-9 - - CASSLLPTGELFF TGTGCCAGCAGCTTGCTTCCGACCGGGGAGCTGTTTTTT
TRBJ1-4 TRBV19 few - CASSMVRRDSGSEKLFF TGTGCCAGTAGTATGGTGCGTCGAGACTCGGGTAGTGAAAAACTGTTTTTT
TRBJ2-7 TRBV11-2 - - CASSRATTAGKQYF TGTGCCAGCAGCCGAGCGACGACGGCCGGAAAGCAGTACTTC
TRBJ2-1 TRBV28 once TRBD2 CAAGTSGENEQFF TGTGCCGCTGGAACTAGCGGGGAGAATGAGCAGTTCTTC
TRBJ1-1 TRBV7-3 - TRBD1 CASSFQGATEAFF TGTGCCAGCAGCTTCCAGGGGGCCACTGAAGCTTTCTTT